Included here is one T cell receptor beta chain sequence, with context. Original processing notes: For nucleated cells, counts were estimated from reference gene primer amplification. The assay was immunoSEQ multiplex PCR, and TCRdb's table has in-frame clones only and misses some. The V and J calls and clone size come from that table; D and trimming were worked out from the DNA. This repertoire shows about 100,000 clones, 87% found once; its top ten account for about 5.7%. This entry comes from a study of blood T cell repertoires in COVID-19. The overall study: Sites across the United States, Italy and Spain contributed samples from acute and convalescent COVID-19. Sources were T cells, B-cell-depleted T cells, or PBMCs; the material itself was cDNA or gDNA.

The CDR3 has 15 amino acids. Trimming removed 5 bases at V and 3 bases at J, with 17 bases between. Germline-derived CDR1 and CDR2 are KGHSH and LQKENI. While infection was still active, Seattle patients were enrolled and then followed longitudinally. This TCR was sampled from a woman between 50 and 59 years old with COVID-19, enrolled during active disease. V and J are TRBV18 and TRBJ2-7, with D possibly being TRBD1 (6 bases). Material: peripheral blood. Here the CDR3 DNA reads TGTGCCAGCTCAACCGGGACAACCACCTACTACGAGCAGTACTTC. It specifies CASSTGTTTYYEQYF.